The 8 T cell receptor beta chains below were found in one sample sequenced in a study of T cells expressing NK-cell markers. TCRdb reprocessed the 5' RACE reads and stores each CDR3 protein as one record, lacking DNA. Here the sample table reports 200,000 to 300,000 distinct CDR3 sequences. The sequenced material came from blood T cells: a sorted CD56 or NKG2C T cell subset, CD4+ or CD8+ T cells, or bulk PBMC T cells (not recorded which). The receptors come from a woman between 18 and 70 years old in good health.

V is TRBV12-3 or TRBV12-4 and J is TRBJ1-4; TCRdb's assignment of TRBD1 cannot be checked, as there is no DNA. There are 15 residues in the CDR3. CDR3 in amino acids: CASSKRDRGGEKLFF.

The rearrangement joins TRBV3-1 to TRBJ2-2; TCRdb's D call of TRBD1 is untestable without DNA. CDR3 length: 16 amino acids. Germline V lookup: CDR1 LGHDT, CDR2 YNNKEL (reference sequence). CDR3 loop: CASSRGVTGSTGELFF.

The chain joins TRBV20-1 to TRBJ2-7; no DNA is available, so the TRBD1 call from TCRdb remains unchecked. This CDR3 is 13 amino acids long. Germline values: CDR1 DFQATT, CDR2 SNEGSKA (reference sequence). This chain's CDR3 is CSAPTGVAYEQYF.

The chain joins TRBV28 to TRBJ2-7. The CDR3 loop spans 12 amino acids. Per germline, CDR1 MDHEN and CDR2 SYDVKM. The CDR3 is CASSALVYEQYF.

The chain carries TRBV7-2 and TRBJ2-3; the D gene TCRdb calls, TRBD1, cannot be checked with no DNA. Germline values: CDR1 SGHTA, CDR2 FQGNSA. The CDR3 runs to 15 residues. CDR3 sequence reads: CASSLAGQGSDTQYF.

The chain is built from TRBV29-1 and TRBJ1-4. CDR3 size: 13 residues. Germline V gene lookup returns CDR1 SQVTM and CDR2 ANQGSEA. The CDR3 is CSVVWGSNEKLFF.

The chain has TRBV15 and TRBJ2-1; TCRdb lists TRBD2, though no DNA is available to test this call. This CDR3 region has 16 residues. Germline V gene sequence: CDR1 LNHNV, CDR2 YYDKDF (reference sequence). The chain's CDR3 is CATSRVGGLASWEQFF.

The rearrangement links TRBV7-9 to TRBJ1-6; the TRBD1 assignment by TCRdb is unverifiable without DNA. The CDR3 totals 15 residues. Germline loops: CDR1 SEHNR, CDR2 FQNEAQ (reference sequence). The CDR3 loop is CASSLSLGANSPLHF.